Detailed here is one T cell receptor (beta chain). This clone has just a few counts. Which antigen it targets is not known. Per-base qualities were not stored, and no clone one base away is much larger. The immunoSEQ Assay, a bias-controlled multiplex PCR, was used to amplify TCRbeta CDR3 regions from genomic DNA. Per the original workflow: Nucleated cell counts per sample were estimated from amplification of reference gene primers within the assay. To quantify the absolute abundance of each unique TCRbeta CDR3 rearrangement, sequence reads were collapsed and filtered. Productive Simpson clonality was computed per sample as the square root of Simpson's diversity index over productive rearrangements. TCRdb's version of the immuneACCESS table is confined to in-frame rearrangements and falls short of the full clone set. An unresolved V gene accounts for under half of the shortfall where checked; the remainder is of unknown origin. D and trimming come from the DNA, and the V and J calls and clone size come from that table. Present in this sample are fewer than 200,000 clones, roughly 89% of which were seen just once. The ten biggest clones cover 3% to 4.5% of the sample.

These data originate in a study of blood T cell repertoires in COVID-19 (dated by TCRdb to 2018 to 2021). Study-wide context: Collaborator samples came from the United States, Italy and Spain and covered acute and convalescent phases of COVID-19. The material from the prospective study consisted of cDNA or gDNA derived from T cells, B-cell-depleted T cells, or PBMCs. Deeply sampled blood TCRbeta repertoires from subjects exposed to, actively infected with, or recovered from COVID-19 were included in the dataset. The repertoires were released in a freely available public database meant as a resource for research on the immune response to SARS-CoV-2. The samples were drawn from two sources: the first 160 participants of the ongoing ImmuneRACE study, and 1,000 to 1,500 subjects contributed by 6 global collaborators. Nearly every sample came with metadata listing a de-identified subject ID, COVID-19 status, age in years and sex. HLA class I and class II types, where available, came from metadata supplied by the sample provider rather than from assay-based typing.

Samples from volunteer blood donors who had recovered from COVID-19 were contributed by a second Seattle source. Collaborating institutions collected whole blood in K2EDTA tubes following their own protocols. For TCRbeta analysis, collaborator samples were shipped as frozen whole blood, as isolated PBMCs, or as DNA extracted from either sample type. V lost 5 bases and J lost 9 bases, and the count of bases not matched to a germline gene is 6. There are 14 amino acids in the CDR3, from cysteine to phenylalanine inclusive. The only DNA kept is the CDR3, 42 bases in frame from the first base. CDR1 SEHNR and CDR2 FQNEAQ were looked up in the germline V gene (reference sequence). Beyond this particular receptor, the publication reports: The amount of clinical and demographic metadata varied by source and participant and was provided uncurated.

Sequenced sample: peripheral blood. This clonotype was sampled from a woman aged 60-70 years who had recovered from COVID-19. The rearranged chain carries TRBV7-9 and TRBJ1-6, and 8 bases in between align with TRBD1. The sequenced DNA: TGTGCCAGCAGCACCGGACAGGGAGGTTCACCCCTCCACTTT. It translates as CASSTGQGGSPLHF.